This is a list of T cell receptor beta chains from one sample in a study of early T cells in non-severe SARS-CoV-2 infection. TCRdb re-derived calls from the 5' RACE reads in MiXCR, one entry per CDR3 protein. The sample lists tens of thousands of distinct CDR3 sequences; about 7.7% were seen once. The source material was whole blood, sampled at baseline. The receptors were gathered from an adult who was a healthcare worker with PCR-confirmed SARS-CoV-2 infection or an uninfected control (not recorded which). Each CDR3 is given with its conserved first and last residue. Fields, in order: J gene, V gene, clone size, D gene, CDR3 DNA, CDR3 protein. A D gene is named only where the DNA matches it firmly. The size field is filled for only some rows; it gives once, few, many or a size class.

TRBJ2-2 TRBV18 NA TRBD1 TGTGCCAGCTCACCCTGGGACAGGAACACCGGGGAGCTGTTTTTT CASSPWDRNTGELFF
TRBJ2-7 TRBV29-1 once TRBD1 TGCAGCGTGGACAGGATTACTAACTACGAGCAGTACTTC CSVDRITNYEQYF
TRBJ2-7 TRBV12-3/TRBV12-4 many NA TGTGCCAGCAGTTTCCCAGGGACCTACGAGCAGTACTTC CASSFPGTYEQYF
TRBJ1-1 TRBV29-1 many TRBD1 TGCAGCGTTGATGTAACAGGGGGCCTCACTGAAGCTTTCTTT CSVDVTGGLTEAFF
TRBJ1-1 TRBV30 many NA TGTGCCTGGAGTAGCGGCATGAACACTGAAGCTTTCTTT CAWSSGMNTEAFF
TRBJ2-7 TRBV7-9 NA NA TGTGCCAGCAGCTCCATCACCTACGAGCAGTACTTC CASSSITYEQYF
TRBJ1-6 TRBV10-3 many NA TGTGCCATCAAAGGGACACCCTATAATTCACCCCTCCACTTT CAIKGTPYNSPLHF
TRBJ1-5 TRBV28 many NA TGTGCCAGCAGATCAAATCAGCCCCAGCATTTT CASRSNQPQHF
TRBJ2-3 TRBV30 many TRBD1 TGTGTGTTGAGGCGGCAGGGGGCATCAGATACGCAGTATTTT CVLRRQGASDTQYF
TRBJ2-3 TRBV6-2/TRBV6-3 few NA TGTGCCAGCAGTTCGGGAAAAGCCACGCAGTATTTT CASSSGKATQYF
TRBJ1-6 TRBV28 many NA TGTGCCAGCAGTTTGATCGGGCGGAGTCCCCTCCACTTT CASSLIGRSPLHF
TRBJ2-3 TRBV9 NA NA TGTGCCAGCAGCGTCCTAGCGACAGATACGCAGTATTTT CASSVLATDTQYF
TRBJ2-5 TRBV6-2/TRBV6-3 many TRBD2 TGTGCCAGCAGACGACTAGCAGTACAAGAGACCCAGTACTTC CASRRLAVQETQYF
TRBJ2-7 TRBV28 NA NA TGTGCCAGCAGTTATACAGGTAGCTCCTACGAGCAGTACTTC CASSYTGSSYEQYF
TRBJ1-4 TRBV6-2/TRBV6-3 NA NA TGTGCCAGCAGTTACCCTCCGGGGGCGAATGAAAAACTGTTTTTT CASSYPPGANEKLFF
TRBJ2-3 TRBV9 many NA TGTGCCAGCACCCTGGGGCGGGGAAGCACAGATACGCAGTATTTT CASTLGRGSTDTQYF
TRBJ2-7 TRBV28 few TRBD2 TGTGCCAGCAGTTTTCCTAGCGGGAGTTACGAGCAGTACTTC CASSFPSGSYEQYF
TRBJ1-1 TRBV6-6 few NA TGTGCCGGGGGTGGTAACGCTGAAGCTTTCTTT CAGGGNAEAFF
TRBJ2-5 TRBV13 NA NA TGTGCCAGCAGCTTTCCGGGTTTAGGGCAAGAGACCCAGTACTTC CASSFPGLGQETQYF
TRBJ2-5 TRBV29-1 many NA TGCAGCGTCCCCAACTATGGGGATGGGCCCCAAGAGACCCAGTACTTC CSVPNYGDGPQETQYF
TRBJ1-6 TRBV6-5 few TRBD1 TGTGCCAGCCGACAGGGCGCTGGGAGCTCCTATAATTCACCCCTCCACTTT CASRQGAGSSYNSPLHF
TRBJ2-1 TRBV7-9 NA TRBD1 TGTGCCAGCAGCTCTCGGGACAGGGGGCTTCGGGAGCAGTTCTTC CASSSRDRGLREQFF
TRBJ2-2 TRBV13 few NA TGTGCCAGCAGCTTAGCCAGGGGGAACACCGGGGAGCTGTTTTTT CASSLARGNTGELFF
TRBJ2-1 TRBV14 few NA TGTGCCAGCAGCTCATACAGGGTCTCCTACAATGAGCAGTTCTTC CASSSYRVSYNEQFF
TRBJ2-7 TRBV27 few TRBD1 TGTGCCAGCAGGGATCAGGGGGCCCACGAGCAGTACTTC CASRDQGAHEQYF
TRBJ2-7 TRBV29-1 NA NA TGCAGCGCAGAGTCCCAGTACGAGCAGTACTTC CSAESQYEQYF
TRBJ2-3 TRBV29-1 NA NA TGCAGCGTTGACCCCCGGGGGTCCACAGATACGCAGTATTTT CSVDPRGSTDTQYF
TRBJ2-1 TRBV11-1 many NA TGTGCCAGCAGCGGGGCCCCCAGAGAGAGTTTCTTC CASSGAPRESFF
TRBJ1-2 TRBV7-2 NA NA TGTGCCAGCAGCTTGCCCCCGGTCCGGGGCTACACCTTC CASSLPPVRGYTF
TRBJ2-3 TRBV25-1 few NA TGTGCCAGCAGTGAATGGCTTAGCGGAACTAGCACAGATACGCAGTATTTT CASSEWLSGTSTDTQYF
TRBJ2-7 TRBV12-3/TRBV12-4 few TRBD2 TGTGCCAGCAGTTCCGAGACTAGCGGGAGAGGCGAGCAGTACTTC CASSSETSGRGEQYF
TRBJ2-5 TRBV5-1 NA NA TGCGCCAGCAGCTTGGGGCTAGATACGAAAGAGACCCAGTACTTC CASSLGLDTKETQYF
TRBJ2-5 TRBV7-9 many NA TGTGCCAGCAGCTTAAGCGGCATGATAGCGGTACAAGAGACCCAGTACTTC CASSLSGMIAVQETQYF
TRBJ2-7 TRBV19 many NA TGTGCCAGTAGAGACAGCCTCCACGAGCAGTACTTC CASRDSLHEQYF
TRBJ2-7 TRBV5-1 many NA TGCGCCAGCAGCGATGACAACTCCTACGAGCAGTACTTC CASSDDNSYEQYF
TRBJ2-7 TRBV29-1 many TRBD1 TGCAGCGCGGGACAGGGGAGGGGCGAGCAGTACTTC CSAGQGRGEQYF
TRBJ2-7 TRBV4-1 NA NA TGCGCCAGCAGCCAATACTCAGGGGAATACTACGAGCAGTACTTC CASSQYSGEYYEQYF
TRBJ2-7 TRBV5-1 NA TRBD2 TGCGCCAGCAGCCGAACCGGACTAGTAAGGAGGTCACTCGAGCAGTACTTC CASSRTGLVRRSLEQYF
TRBJ1-6 TRBV20-1 few TRBD1 TGCAGTGCTAGAGCGACAGGGGATAATTCACCCCTCCACTTT CSARATGDNSPLHF
TRBJ1-5 TRBV12-3/TRBV12-4 many NA TGTGCCAGCAGTTTTAGCTCAGGGCACCAGCCCCAGCATTTT CASSFSSGHQPQHF
TRBJ2-2 TRBV20-1 few NA TGCAGTGCGCCGTTCAGTGTAAGGGGCGCGAACACCGGGGAGCTGTTTTTT CSAPFSVRGANTGELFF
TRBJ2-1 TRBV7-6 many TRBD2 TGTGCCAGCAGCCCTACCGGACTAGCGGGATACATCCCAAGAGCCTCCTACAATGAGCAGTTCTTC CASSPTGLAGYIPRASYNEQFF
TRBJ2-7 TRBV5-8 few TRBD2 TGTGCCAGCCGCCTCCGGAGCGGGGAGTACTTC CASRLRSGEYF
TRBJ2-2 TRBV19 NA TRBD2 TGTGCCAGCGCCCTCGCACGCAGGACTAGCGGGAGAAGAGGGACCGGGGAGCTGTTTTTT CASALARRTSGRRGTGELFF